A selection of T cell receptor beta chains follows, all from one sample in a study of T cells in Graves' hyperthyroidism and ophthalmopathy. Via MiXCR, TCRdb re-called the multiplex PCR reads, giving one row per CDR3 protein. The data show around 400,000 distinct CDR3 sequences, roughly 15% seen once. Sequences were obtained from blood. The receptors come from a woman in her sixties with Graves' ophthalmopathy. CDR3s include the opening cysteine and the closing phenylalanine or tryptophan. A D gene is named only where the DNA matches it firmly. Clone size is given for some rows only: seen once, a few or many times, or a class if the clone is expanded.

J gene,clone size,D gene,V gene,CDR3 protein,CDR3 DNA
TRBJ2-7,-,TRBD2,TRBV29-1,CSVEDPSTSGLPREQYF,TGCAGCGTTGAAGATCCTTCGACTAGCGGGCTCCCTCGCGAGCAGTACTTC
TRBJ2-5,-,TRBD2,TRBV30,CAWLAGNHHEETQYF,TGTGCCTGGCTAGCGGGGAACCACCACGAAGAGACCCAGTACTTC
TRBJ2-3,few,TRBD2,TRBV20-1,CSGEGQADTQYF,TGCAGTGGGGAGGGCCAGGCAGATACGCAGTATTTT
TRBJ2-5,many,TRBD1,TRBV7-2,CASSYRGRQETQYF,TGTGCCAGCAGCTACAGGGGACGGCAAGAGACCCAGTACTTC
TRBJ2-2,-,TRBD2,TRBV7-3,CASSLVLAGGPSGELFF,TGTGCCAGCAGCTTAGTATTAGCGGGAGGGCCCTCCGGGGAGCTGTTTTTT
TRBJ2-1,many,TRBD2,TRBV6-6,CASSYLVGGSSYNEQFF,TGTGCCAGCAGTTACTTGGTGGGGGGGAGCTCCTACAATGAGCAGTTCTTC
TRBJ2-5,few,TRBD2,TRBV5-4,CASSLAPFASGMSETQYF,TGTGCCAGCAGCTTGGCTCCGTTCGCTAGCGGGATGTCGGAGACCCAGTACTTC
TRBJ2-1,few,-,TRBV28,CASSLPLDPKEQFF,TGTGCCAGCAGTTTACCCCTAGACCCTAAGGAGCAGTTCTTC
TRBJ2-3,many,-,TRBV29-1,CSATIGPGTDTQYF,TGCAGCGCGACTATCGGACCTGGCACAGATACGCAGTATTTT
TRBJ2-7,few,-,TRBV12-3/TRBV12-4,CASSREQQGTSYEQYF,TGTGCCAGCAGTCGGGAACAACAGGGAACATCCTACGAGCAGTACTTC
TRBJ1-6,many,TRBD1,TRBV12-3/TRBV12-4,CATGTGDNSPLHF,TGTGCCACCGGGACAGGGGATAATTCACCCCTCCACTTT